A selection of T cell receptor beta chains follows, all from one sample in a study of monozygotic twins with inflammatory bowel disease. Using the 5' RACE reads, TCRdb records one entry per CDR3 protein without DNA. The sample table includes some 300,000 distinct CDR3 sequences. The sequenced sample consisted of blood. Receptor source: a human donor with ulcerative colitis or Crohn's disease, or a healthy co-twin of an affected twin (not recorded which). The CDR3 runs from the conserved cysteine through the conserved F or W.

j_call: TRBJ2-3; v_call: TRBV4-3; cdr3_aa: CASSQRAGGTDTQYF
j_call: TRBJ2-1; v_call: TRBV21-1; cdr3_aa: CASSNPGGESPYNEQFF
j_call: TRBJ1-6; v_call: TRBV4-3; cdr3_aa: CASSQARGGRQSSYNSPLHF
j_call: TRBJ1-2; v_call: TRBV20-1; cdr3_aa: CSLEAGRRDGYTF
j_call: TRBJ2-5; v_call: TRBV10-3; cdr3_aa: CAIRRDTDKETQYF
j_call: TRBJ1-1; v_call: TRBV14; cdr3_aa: CASSQGSAGNTEAFF
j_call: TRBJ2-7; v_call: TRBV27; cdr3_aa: CASSLHYRGLYEQYF
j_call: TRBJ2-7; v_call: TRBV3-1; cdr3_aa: CASRPTGASYEQYF
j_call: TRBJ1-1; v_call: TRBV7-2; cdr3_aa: CASSLAGTGGTEAFF
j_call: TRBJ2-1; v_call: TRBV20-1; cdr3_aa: CSARRTGNNEQFF
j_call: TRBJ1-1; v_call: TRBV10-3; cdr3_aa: CAISEYDRSRAFF
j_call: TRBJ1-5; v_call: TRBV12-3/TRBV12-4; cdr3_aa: CASSLISTQPQHF
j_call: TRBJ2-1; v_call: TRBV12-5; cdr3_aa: CASGLDRGGRSYNEQFF
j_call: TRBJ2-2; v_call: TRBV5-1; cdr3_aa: CASSLGDRNTGELFF
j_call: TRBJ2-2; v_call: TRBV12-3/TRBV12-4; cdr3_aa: CASTKTGGFTGELFF
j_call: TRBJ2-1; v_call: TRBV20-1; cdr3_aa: CSARDQGWNEQFF
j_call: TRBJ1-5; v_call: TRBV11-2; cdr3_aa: CASSLVAGANQPQHF
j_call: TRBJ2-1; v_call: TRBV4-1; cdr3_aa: CASSLRTSGVYNEQFF
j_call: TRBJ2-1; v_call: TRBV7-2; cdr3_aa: CASSLEIGGYNEQFF
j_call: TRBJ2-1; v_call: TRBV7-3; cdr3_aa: CASSQLAGVSYNEQFF
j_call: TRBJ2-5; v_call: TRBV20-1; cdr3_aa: CSATGHSQETQYF
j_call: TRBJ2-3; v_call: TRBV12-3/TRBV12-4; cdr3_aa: CASTNTDTQYF
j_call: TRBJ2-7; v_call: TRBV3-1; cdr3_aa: CASSQDDGTYEQYF
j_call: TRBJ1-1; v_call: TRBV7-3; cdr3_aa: CASSLMLRAGTEAFF
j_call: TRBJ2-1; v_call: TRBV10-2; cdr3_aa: CASSESRQGPLYEQFF
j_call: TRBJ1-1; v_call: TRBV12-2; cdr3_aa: CASRLVLPTANTEAFF
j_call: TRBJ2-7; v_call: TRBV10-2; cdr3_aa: CASSESQSSYEQYF
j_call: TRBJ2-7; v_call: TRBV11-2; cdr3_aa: CASSRTGQGRGSLYEQYF
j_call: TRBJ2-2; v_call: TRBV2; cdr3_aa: CASSEALWTGELFF
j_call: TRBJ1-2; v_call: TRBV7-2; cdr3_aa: CASSQMRYGYTF
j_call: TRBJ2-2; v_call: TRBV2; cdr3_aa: CASSEQNSNTGELFF
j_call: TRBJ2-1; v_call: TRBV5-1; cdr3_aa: CASEVTGRDRINNEQFF
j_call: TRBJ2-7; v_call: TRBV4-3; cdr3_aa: CASSLSGGGGREQYF
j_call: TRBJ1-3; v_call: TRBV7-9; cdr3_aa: CASSLVGRDSGNTIYF
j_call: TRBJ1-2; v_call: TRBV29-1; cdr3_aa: CSVGQGHGYGYTF
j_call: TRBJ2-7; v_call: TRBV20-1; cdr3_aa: CSAKKDRGGLVVIYEQYF
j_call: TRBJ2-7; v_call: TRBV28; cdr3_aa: CASRSDRPYEQYF
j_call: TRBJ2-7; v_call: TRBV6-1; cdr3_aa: CASSLTIPPYEQYF
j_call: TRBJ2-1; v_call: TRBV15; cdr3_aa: CATSRALGVGGMGEQFF
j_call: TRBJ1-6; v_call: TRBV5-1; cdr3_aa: CASSLAGRERSPLHF
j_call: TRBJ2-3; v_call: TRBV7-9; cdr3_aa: CASSIRGQGADTQYF
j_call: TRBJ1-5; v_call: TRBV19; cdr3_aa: CASSKNLGTGYNQPQHF
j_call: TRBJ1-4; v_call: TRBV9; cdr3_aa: CASSVDGSEDEKLFF
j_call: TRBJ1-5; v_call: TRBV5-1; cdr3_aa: CASSLIPGGNQPQHF
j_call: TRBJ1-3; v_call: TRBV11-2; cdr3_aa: CASLGRGNTIYF
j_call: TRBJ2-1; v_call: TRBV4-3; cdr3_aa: CASSPLVGSYNEQFF